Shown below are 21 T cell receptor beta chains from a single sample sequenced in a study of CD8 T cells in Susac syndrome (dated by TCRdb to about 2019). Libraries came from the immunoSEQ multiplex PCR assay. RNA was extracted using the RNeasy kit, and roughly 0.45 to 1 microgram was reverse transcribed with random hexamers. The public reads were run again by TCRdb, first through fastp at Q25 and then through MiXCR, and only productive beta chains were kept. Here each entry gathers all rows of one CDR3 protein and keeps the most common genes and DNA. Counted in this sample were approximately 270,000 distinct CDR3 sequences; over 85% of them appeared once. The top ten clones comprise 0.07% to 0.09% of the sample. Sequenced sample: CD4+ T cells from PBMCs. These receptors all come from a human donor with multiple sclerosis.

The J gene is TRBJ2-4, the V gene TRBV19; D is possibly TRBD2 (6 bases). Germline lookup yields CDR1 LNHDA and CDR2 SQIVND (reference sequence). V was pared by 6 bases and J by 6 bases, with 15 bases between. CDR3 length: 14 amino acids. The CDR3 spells CASSSGVMGNIQYF. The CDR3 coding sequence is TGTGCCAGTAGCTCGGGGGTGATGGGAAACATTCAGTACTTC.

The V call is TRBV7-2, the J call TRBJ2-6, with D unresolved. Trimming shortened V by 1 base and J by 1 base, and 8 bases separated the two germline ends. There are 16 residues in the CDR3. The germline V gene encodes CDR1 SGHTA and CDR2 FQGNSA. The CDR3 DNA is TGTGCCAGCAGCTTAGTGGGCACGTCTGGGGCCAACGTCCTGACTTTC. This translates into CASSLVGTSGANVLTF.

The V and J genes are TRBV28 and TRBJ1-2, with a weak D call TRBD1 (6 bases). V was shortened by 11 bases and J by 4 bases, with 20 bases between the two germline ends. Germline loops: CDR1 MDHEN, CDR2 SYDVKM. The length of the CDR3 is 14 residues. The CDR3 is CASNTGQGLYGYTF. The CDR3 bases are TGTGCCTCGAACACGGGGCAGGGGCTCTATGGCTACACCTTC.

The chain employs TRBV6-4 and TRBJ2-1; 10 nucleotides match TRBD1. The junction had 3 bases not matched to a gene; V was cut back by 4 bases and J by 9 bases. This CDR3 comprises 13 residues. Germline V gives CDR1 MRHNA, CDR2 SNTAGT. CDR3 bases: TGTGCCAGCAGTGGACAGGGGGCCAGTGAGCAGTTCTTC. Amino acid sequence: CASSGQGASEQFF.

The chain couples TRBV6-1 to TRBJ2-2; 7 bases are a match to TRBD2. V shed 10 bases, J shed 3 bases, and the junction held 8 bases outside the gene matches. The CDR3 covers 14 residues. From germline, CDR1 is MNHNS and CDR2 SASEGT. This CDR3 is CATRGEGDTGELFF. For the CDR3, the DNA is TGTGCCACCAGAGGGGAGGGTGACACCGGGGAGCTGTTTTTT.

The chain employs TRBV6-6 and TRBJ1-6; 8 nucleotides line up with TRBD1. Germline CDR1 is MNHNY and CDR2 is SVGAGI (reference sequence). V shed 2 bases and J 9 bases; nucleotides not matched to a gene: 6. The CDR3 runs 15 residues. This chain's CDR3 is CASSYRTGTSSPLHF. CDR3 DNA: TGTGCCAGCAGTTACCGGACAGGGACATCTTCACCCCTCCACTTT.

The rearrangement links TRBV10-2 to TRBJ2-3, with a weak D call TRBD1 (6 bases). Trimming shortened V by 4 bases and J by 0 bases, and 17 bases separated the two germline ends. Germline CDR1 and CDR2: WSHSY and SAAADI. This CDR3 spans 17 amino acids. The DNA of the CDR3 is TGCGCCAGCAGTGGGAGAGTGACAGGTTCTAGCACAGATACGCAGTATTTT. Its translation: CASSGRVTGSSTDTQYF.

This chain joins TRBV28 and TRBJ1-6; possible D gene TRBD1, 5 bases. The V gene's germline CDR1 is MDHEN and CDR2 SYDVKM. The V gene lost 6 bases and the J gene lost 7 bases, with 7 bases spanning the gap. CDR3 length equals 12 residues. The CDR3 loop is CASSGGNSPLHF. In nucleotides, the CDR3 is TGTGCCAGCAGCGGGGGAAATTCACCCCTCCACTTT.

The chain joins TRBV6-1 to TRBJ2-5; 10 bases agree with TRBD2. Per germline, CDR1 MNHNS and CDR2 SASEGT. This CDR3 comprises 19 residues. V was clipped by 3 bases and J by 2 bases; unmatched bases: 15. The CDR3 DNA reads TGTGCCAGCAGTGACCCTCCCGATCTAGCGGGAGTGGGGCAAGAGACCCAGTACTTC. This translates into CASSDPPDLAGVGQETQYF.

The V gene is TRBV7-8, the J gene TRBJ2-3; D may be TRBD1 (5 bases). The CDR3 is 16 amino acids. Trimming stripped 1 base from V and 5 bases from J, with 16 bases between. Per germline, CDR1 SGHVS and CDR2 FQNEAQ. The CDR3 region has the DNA TGTGCCAGCAGCTTAGAACCGGACAACTCAGTAGATACGCAGTATTTT. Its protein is CASSLEPDNSVDTQYF.

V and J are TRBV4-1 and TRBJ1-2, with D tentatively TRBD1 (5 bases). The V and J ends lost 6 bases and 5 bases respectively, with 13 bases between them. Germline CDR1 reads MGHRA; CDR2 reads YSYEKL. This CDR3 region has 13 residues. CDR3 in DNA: TGCGCCAGCAGACCCGTGGGGGGGTATGGCTACACCTTC. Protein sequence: CASRPVGGYGYTF.

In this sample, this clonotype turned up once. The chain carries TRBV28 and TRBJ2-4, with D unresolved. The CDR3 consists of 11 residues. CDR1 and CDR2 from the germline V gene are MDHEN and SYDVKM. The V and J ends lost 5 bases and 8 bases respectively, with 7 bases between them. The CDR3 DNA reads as TGTGCCAGCAGTCCGGCCGACATTCAGTACTTC. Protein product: CASSPADIQYF. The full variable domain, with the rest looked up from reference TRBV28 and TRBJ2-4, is DVKVTQSSRYLVKRTGEKVFLECVQDMDHENMFWYRQDPGLGLRLIYFSYDVKMKEKGDIPEGYSVSREKKERFSLILESASTNQTSMYLCASSPADIQYFGAGTRLSVL.

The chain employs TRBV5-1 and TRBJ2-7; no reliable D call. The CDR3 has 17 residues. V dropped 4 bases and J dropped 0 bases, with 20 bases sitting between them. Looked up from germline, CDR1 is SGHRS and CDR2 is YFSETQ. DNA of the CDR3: TGCGCCAGCAGCACATCAAGCAGTCCTTCCAACTCCTACGAGCAGTACTTC. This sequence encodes CASSTSSSPSNSYEQYF.

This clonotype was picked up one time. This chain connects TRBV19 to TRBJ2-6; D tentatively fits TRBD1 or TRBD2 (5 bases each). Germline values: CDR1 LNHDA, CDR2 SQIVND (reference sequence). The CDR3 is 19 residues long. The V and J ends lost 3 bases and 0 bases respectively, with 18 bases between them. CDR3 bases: TGTGCCAGTAGTATGGGACCCTTTTCCAGGGTCTCTGGGGCCAACGTCCTGACTTTC. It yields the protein CASSMGPFSRVSGANVLTF.

The CDR3 sequence: CASSGTVVFSQHF. The CDR3 nucleotides read TGTGCCAGCAGTGGGACAGTCGTCTTTTCCCAGCATTTT. The V and J genes are TRBV2 and TRBJ1-5; possibly TRBD1 for D (6 bases). V lost 4 bases and J 11 bases, leaving 15 bases between the germline ends. The CDR3 is 13 residues long. Germline CDR1 and CDR2: SNHLY and FYNNEI.

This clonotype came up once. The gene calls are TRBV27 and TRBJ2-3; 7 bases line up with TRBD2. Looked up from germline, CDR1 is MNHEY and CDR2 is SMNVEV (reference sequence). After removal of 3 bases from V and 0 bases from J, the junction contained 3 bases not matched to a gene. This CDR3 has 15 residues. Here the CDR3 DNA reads TGTGCCAGCAGTTTGAGTAGCGGGAGCACAGATACGCAGTATTTT. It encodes CASSLSSGSTDTQYF.

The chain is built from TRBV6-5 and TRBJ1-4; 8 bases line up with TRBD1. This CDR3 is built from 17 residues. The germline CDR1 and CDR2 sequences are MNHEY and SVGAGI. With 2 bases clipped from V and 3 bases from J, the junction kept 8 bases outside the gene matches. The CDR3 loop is CASSYATPGQANEKLFF. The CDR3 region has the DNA TGTGCCAGCAGTTACGCTACTCCGGGACAGGCTAATGAAAAACTGTTTTTT.

CDR3 nucleotide sequence: TGTGCCAGCAAGACAGTCAATGAAAAACTGTTTTTT. As protein: CASKTVNEKLFF. The J gene is TRBJ1-4, the V gene TRBV2, with a weak D call TRBD1 (5 bases). This CDR3 has 12 residues. Germline CDR1 reads SNHLY; CDR2 reads FYNNEI. V was pared by 7 bases and J by 5 bases, with 8 bases between.

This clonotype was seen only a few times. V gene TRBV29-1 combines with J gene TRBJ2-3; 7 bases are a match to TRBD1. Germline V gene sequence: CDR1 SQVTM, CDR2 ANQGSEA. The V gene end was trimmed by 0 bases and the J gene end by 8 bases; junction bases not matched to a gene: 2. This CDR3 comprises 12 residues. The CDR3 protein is CSVEDHRGTQYF. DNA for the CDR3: TGCAGCGTTGAAGATCACAGGGGTACGCAGTATTTT.

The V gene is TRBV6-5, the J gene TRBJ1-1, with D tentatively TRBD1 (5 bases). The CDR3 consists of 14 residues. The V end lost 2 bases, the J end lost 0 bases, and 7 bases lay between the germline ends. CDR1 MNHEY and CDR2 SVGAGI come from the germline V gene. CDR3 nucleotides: TGTGCCAGCAGTTACAAGGACATGAACACTGAAGCTTTCTTT. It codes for CASSYKDMNTEAFF.

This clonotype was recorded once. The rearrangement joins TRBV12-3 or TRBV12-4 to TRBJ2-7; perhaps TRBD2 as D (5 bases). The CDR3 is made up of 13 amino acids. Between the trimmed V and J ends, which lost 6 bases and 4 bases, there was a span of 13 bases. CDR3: CASSPNAGYEQYF. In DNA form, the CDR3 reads TGTGCCAGCAGCCCTAATGCGGGTTACGAGCAGTACTTC.